Reported below is one T cell receptor (beta chain). This clonotype has ten or more counts. It lacks a known antigen. No base qualities exist here, and no much larger clone lies one base off it. CDR1 MDHEN and CDR2 SYDVKM were looked up in the germline V gene. Its CDR3 holds 14 amino acids, cysteine through phenylalanine. Just the 42-base CDR3 DNA is kept, in frame starting at base 1. Here V drops 7 bases and J drops 5 bases, and the junction holds 9 bases not matched to any gene. This sample is drawn from a study of T cells in Graves' hyperthyroidism and ophthalmopathy (dated by TCRdb to the late 2010s). For the wider study: Peripheral blood samples were taken at initial diagnosis, before any treatment was given. To identify TCR V-J signatures that set the groups apart, the researchers used a discovery cohort of about a hundred patients, made up of 40 to 45 with Graves' ophthalmopathy and 57 with stable Graves' hyperthyroidism. Whether ophthalmopathy could be predicted prospectively was tested in an independent validation cohort made up of about 18 hyperthyroidism patients plus 17 patients who later progressed to ophthalmopathy. The roughly 94 discovery patients were randomly divided into training and test sets at a 7:3 ratio. The study also compared thyroid tissue and blood T-cell repertoires from a handful of Graves' hyperthyroidism patients. After blood sampling, hyperthyroidism patients were treated with methimazole at a starting dose of 30 mg daily, and ophthalmopathy patients were treated with high-dose intravenous methylprednisolone. According to the paper, TCR Vbeta CDR3 sequencing was carried out on 135 peripheral blood samples, which came from over 40 ophthalmopathy, roughly 75 hyperthyroidism and about 17 progressor patients. The paper as a whole reports these results and caveats: No statistical method was used to fix the sample size in advance, and group allocation was not hidden from the investigators. Most expanded thyroid clonotypes (frequency above 0.001) were also found in blood, which suggests that blood repertoires may mirror thyroid immune responses. In validation, progression to ophthalmopathy was predicted by the model with roughly 69% sensitivity and approximately 78% specificity, a median of approximately 6.5 months before onset. In cross-validation, a model built on a 13 V-J signature told ophthalmopathy apart from stable hyperthyroidism with roughly 87% sensitivity and roughly 81% specificity, and in testing the same model reached 80%/75%.

The TCR beta CDR3 regions were amplified from the RNA transcripts. For the first round of RT-PCR on the TCR CDR3, the HTBI primer set was used together with the Qiagen OneStep RT-PCR kit. A second multiplex PCR round built the libraries, followed by size selection and purification. Paired-end sequencing of the libraries was performed with 100 bp reads on an Illumina HiSeq2000. Turning to the authors' computational methods: SOAPnuke was used to process the raw data, with reads discarded if the reads contained adapters or uncalled bases, had a mean Phred below 15, or lacked an exact constant-primer or identifier match. High-quality paired reads were merged with COPE v1.2.5, and unique nucleotide sequences were defined as clonotypes. MiTCR v1.1 was used to align the clonotypes against IMGT TRBV, TRBD and TRBJ reference segments. Only V-J combinations with frequency above 0.0001, covering roughly 99% of repertoires, were analysed. A TCS score was defined as the ratio between F50 (clonal expansion) and ExV (chaos), using BLOSUM62-based TCRdist between CDR3 peptides within each V-J. Welch's t-statistics and random forest reduced around 520 V-J features to roughly 13, which were used in a naive Bayes classifier (R e1071). TCRdb reran the public reads through fastp at Q25 and MiXCR, keeping productive beta chains. For every CDR3 protein sequence, its rows merge into one entry that carries the most common genes and DNA. None of the V and J calls come from the authors' own analysis; TCRdb made them. Within this sample are fewer than 450,000 distinct CDR3 sequences, with about 15% of them counted one time only. Approximately 19% of the sample rests with the top ten.

In the ophthalmopathy patients, disease was moderately to severely active, with a Clinical Activity Score of 3 or more, a NOSPECS grade of 4 or more, and a duration of less than 3 months. The study excluded patients with uncontrolled infections, other autoimmune diseases, pregnancy or lactation. Diagnoses were established on the basis of clinical symptoms, serum thyroxine and TRAb, thyroid ultrasound, and orbital computed tomography. Ficoll-Paque density gradient centrifugation was used to isolate PBMCs from 10 ml of fresh peripheral blood. Trizol reagent was used to extract total RNA, and RNA quality was then checked on an Agilent 2100 Bioanalyzer.

Rearrangement joined TRBV28 to TRBJ2-5, with TRBD1 matching 8 junction bases. Sample: blood. This sequence was found in a woman aged 60-75 years with Graves' ophthalmopathy. The DNA reads TGTGCCAGCACGGACCAGGGGGCTTTGGAGACCCAGTACTTC. It translates as CASTDQGALETQYF.